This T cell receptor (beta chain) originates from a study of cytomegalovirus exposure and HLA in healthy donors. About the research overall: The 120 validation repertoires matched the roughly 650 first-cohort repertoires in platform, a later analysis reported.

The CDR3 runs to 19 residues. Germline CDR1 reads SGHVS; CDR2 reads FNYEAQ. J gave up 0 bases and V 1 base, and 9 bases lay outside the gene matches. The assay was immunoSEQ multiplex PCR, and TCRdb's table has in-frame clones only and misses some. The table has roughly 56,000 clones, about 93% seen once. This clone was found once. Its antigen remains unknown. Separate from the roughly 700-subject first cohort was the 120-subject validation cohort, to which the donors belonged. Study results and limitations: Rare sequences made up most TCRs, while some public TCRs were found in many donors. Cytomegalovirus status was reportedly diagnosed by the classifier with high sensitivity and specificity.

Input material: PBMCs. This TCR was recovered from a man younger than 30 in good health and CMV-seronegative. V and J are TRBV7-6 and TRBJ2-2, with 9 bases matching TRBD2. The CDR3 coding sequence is TGTGCCAGCAGCTTAGAGTCTCAGCGGGAGGCTTCGAACACCGGGGAGCTGTTTTTT. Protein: CASSLESQREASNTGELFF.